This T cell receptor beta chain stems from a study of CD8 T cells in ankylosing spondylitis. Study-level findings and limits: There was a TCR beta motif, made of several highly homologous variants, that appeared characteristic of ankylosing spondylitis blood.

Preparation of TCR beta libraries was done by quantitative 5'-RACE with molecular barcodes. TCRdb redid the calling of the 5' RACE reads with MiXCR, one entry per CDR3 protein. The data contain 700,000 or so distinct CDR3 sequences, around 20% of them seen just once; the ten biggest clones take up over 15%. This clonotype came up a few times. The antigen is not known. This CDR3 has 16 residues. Germline trimming cut 4 bases from V and 6 bases from J; bases unmatched to any gene: 11. Germline V lookup: CDR1 SGHRS, CDR2 YFSETQ. The gene calls are TRBV5-1 and TRBJ2-2, with 8 nucleotides matching TRBD1. The sequencing sample was made of blood, either unsorted or a sorted T cell fraction (not recorded which). This receptor was taken from a male donor with ankylosing spondylitis. In nucleotides, the CDR3 is TGCGCCAGCAGCCCTGGACAGGGAAAAAGCGCCGGGGAGCTGTTTTTT. The encoded protein is CASSPGQGKSAGELFF. The entire variable domain, with the rest obtained from reference TRBV5-1 and TRBJ2-2, is as follows: KAGVTQTPRYLIKTRGQQVTLSCSPISGHRSVSWYQQTPGQGLQFLFEYFSETQRNKGNFPGRFSGRQFSNSRSEMNVSTLELGDSALYLCASSPGQGKSAGELFFGEGSRLTVL.